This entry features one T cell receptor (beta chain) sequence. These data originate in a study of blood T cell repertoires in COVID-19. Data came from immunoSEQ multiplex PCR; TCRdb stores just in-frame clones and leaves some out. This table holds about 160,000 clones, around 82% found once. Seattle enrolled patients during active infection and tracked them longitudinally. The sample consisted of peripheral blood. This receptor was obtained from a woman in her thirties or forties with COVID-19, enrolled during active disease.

CDR3 amino acids: CASRIGEKETQYF. The DNA for the CDR3 is TGTGCCAGCAGAATTGGGGAGAAAGAGACCCAGTACTTC. The rearrangement joins TRBV13 to TRBJ2-5, with D maybe TRBD2 (5 bases). The germline V gene has CDR1 PRHDT and CDR2 FYEKMQ (reference sequence). V lost 6 bases and J 3 bases, leaving 11 bases between the germline ends. The CDR3 spans 13 residues.